This T cell receptor (beta chain) originates from a study of blood T cells in healthy people across ages. Study-wide results and caveats: Samples with more naive T cells showed higher observed beta diversity.

This clonotype was observed many times. Its antigen is unidentified. Trimming pared 3 bases from V and 3 bases from J, leaving 12 bases between. The CDR3 extends over 14 amino acids. Germline V gives CDR1 LGHDT, CDR2 YNNKEL (reference sequence). Next came a second PCR, run for roughly 6 to 11 cycles, which used a sample-barcoded 5' primer along with a J-beta primer mix. In TCRdb, the 5' RACE reads were re-called with MiXCR into one record per CDR3 protein. The sample contains approximately 810,000 distinct CDR3 sequences, 29% of which appear only once. This receptor was obtained from a woman of 80 years or more in good health. Sequenced: blood. The gene calls are TRBV3-1 and TRBJ2-7; D is perhaps TRBD2 (5 bases). CDR3 sequence (DNA): TGTGCCAGCAGCCAGCAGACGGGGAGCTACGAGCAGTACTTC. Translating it yields CASSQQTGSYEQYF.